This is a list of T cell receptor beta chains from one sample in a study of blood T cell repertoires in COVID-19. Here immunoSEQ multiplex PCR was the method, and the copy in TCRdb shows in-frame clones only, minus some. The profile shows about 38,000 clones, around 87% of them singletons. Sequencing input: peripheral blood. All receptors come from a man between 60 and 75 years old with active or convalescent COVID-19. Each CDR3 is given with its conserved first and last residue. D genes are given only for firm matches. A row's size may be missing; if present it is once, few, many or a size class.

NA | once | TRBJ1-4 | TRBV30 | CAWRPGHLNEKLFF | TGTGCCTGGCGTCCGGGACACCTTAATGAAAAACTGTTTTTT
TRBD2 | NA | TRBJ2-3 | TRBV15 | CATSRSRAGGGDTQYF | TGTGCCACCAGCAGATCCCGAGCGGGAGGGGGGGATACGCAGTATTTT
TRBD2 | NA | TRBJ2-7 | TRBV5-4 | CASTRGGFVDEQYF | TGTGCCAGCACCCGGGGGGGCTTCGTAGACGAGCAGTACTTC
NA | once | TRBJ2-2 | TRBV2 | CASSETGIRSGELFF | TGTGCCAGCAGTGAAACAGGGATTAGGTCCGGGGAGCTGTTTTTT
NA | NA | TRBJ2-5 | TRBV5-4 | CASSLAQGRQETQYF | TGTGCCAGCAGCTTAGCGCAGGGGCGCCAAGAGACCCAGTACTTC
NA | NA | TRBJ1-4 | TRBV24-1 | CATSRGEKLFF | TGTGCCACCAGTAGAGGGGAAAAACTGTTTTTT
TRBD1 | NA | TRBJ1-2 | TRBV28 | CASTPGQGRRGYTF | TGTGCCAGCACCCCAGGACAGGGACGGAGAGGCTACACCTTC
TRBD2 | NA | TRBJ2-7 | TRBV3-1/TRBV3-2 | CASSQDLPIKHKGLAFTYEQYF | TGTGCCAGCAGCCAAGATCTACCCATCAAGCATAAGGGACTAGCGTTTACCTACGAGCAGTACTTC
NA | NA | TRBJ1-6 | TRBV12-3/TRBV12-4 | CASCSGAGQPLHF | TGTGCCAGCTGCTCTGGGGCCGGACAACCCCTCCACTTT
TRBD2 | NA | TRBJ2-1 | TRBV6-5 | CASSYAWTSGSLFF | TGTGCCAGCAGTTACGCATGGACTAGCGGGAGCCTGTTCTTC
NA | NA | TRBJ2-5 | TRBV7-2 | CASSQSRLHQGGTQYF | TGTGCCAGCAGTCAAAGTCGGCTACACCAGGGGGGGACCCAGTACTTC
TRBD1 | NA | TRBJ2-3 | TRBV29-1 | CSVKTGDGTDTQYF | TGCAGCGTTAAAACAGGGGACGGCACAGATACGCAGTATTTT
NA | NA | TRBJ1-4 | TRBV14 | CASICPGKFF | TGTGCCAGCATCTGTCCAGGGAAATTTTTT
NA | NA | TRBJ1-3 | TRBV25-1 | CASSEYWQDSSGNTIYF | TGTGCCAGCAGTGAATATTGGCAGGACAGCTCTGGAAACACCATATATTTT
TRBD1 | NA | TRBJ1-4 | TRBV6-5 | CASSPGTAYEKLFF | TGTGCCAGCAGTCCCGGGACAGCATATGAAAAACTGTTTTTT
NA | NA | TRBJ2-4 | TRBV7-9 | CASSAERLAKNIQYF | TGTGCCAGCAGCGCCGAGCGGTTAGCCAAAAACATTCAGTACTTC
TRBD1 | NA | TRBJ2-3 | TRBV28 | CASSTQGTGASTDTQYF | TGTGCCAGCAGCACCCAAGGGACAGGGGCCTCAACAGATACGCAGTATTTT
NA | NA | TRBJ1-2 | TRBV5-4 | CASSSGGSYGYTF | TGTGCCAGCAGCAGCGGTGGGAGCTATGGCTACACCTTC
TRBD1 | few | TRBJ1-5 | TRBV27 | CASRNEGTGVSNQPQHF | TGTGCCAGCCGCAACGAGGGGACAGGCGTTAGCAATCAGCCCCAGCATTTT
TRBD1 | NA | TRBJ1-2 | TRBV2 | CASSLRQGLDGYTF | TGTGCCAGCAGTCTAAGACAGGGGCTCGATGGCTACACCTTC
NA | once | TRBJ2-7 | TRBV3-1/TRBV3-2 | CASSPGWRYEQYF | TGTGCCAGCAGCCCTGGGTGGAGGTACGAGCAGTACTTC
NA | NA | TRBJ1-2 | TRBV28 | CASSFPGLYGYTF | TGTGCCAGCAGTTTCCCAGGGCTATATGGCTACACCTTC
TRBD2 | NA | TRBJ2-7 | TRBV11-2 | CASSLYPGLAGEQYF | TGTGCCAGCAGCTTATACCCGGGACTAGCGGGCGAGCAGTACTTC
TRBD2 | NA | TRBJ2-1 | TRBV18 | CASSPGTSGLYNEQFF | TGTGCCAGCTCACCAGGAACTAGCGGCCTCTACAATGAGCAGTTCTTC
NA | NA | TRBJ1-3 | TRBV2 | CASSYSELSGNTIYF | TGTGCCAGCAGCTACAGTGAACTCTCTGGAAACACCATATATTTT
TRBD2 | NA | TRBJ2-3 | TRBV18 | CASAAGVVGTDTQYF | TGTGCCAGCGCAGCGGGAGTGGTGGGGACAGATACGCAGTATTTT
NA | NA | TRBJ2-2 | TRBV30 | CAWSVSGMGELFF | TGTGCCTGGAGTGTGTCAGGGATGGGGGAGCTGTTTTTT
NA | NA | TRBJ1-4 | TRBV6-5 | CASSHLTGAEGKLFF | TGTGCCAGCTCTCACCTCACGGGAGCAGAAGGAAAACTGTTTTTT
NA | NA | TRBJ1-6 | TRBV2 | CASVVGDNSPLHF | TGTGCCAGCGTCGTCGGGGATAATTCACCCCTCCACTTT
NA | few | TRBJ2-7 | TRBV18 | CASSPRTGTYEQYF | TGTGCCAGCTCACCCCGAACCGGGACTTACGAGCAGTACTTC
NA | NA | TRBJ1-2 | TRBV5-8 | CASSMTENYGYTF | TGTGCCAGCAGCATGACAGAGAACTATGGCTACACCTTC
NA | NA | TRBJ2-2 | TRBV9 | CASSALQGPTGELFF | TGTGCCAGCAGCGCTTTACAGGGTCCCACCGGGGAGCTGTTTTTT
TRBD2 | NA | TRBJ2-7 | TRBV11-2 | CASSPPAGGNYF | TGTGCCAGCAGCCCCCCGGCGGGGGGAAACTACTTC
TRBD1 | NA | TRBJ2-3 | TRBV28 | CASRLTGAGTQYF | TGTGCCAGCAGGCTTACAGGGGCCGGTACGCAGTATTTT
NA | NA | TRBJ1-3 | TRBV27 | CASSLRLPGNTIYF | TGTGCCAGCAGTTTAAGACTCCCTGGAAACACCATATATTTT
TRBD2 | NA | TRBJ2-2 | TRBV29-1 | CSARLAGGELFF | TGCAGCGCCCGACTAGCGGGGGGGGAGCTGTTTTTT
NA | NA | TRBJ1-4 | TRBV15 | CATSFTTGGEKLFF | TGTGCCACCAGCTTCACGACGGGGGGTGAAAAACTGTTTTTT
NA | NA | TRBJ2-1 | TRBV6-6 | CASSYSWGLNEQFF | TGTGCCAGCAGTTACTCGTGGGGGCTTAATGAGCAGTTCTTC
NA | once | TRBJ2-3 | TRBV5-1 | CASSLGRTSGGDTQYF | TGCGCCAGCAGCTTAGGACGGACCAGTGGAGGGGATACGCAGTATTTT
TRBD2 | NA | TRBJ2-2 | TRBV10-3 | CATAGTSGRGSGELFF | TGTGCCACGGCCGGGACTAGCGGGAGGGGAAGCGGGGAGCTGTTTTTT
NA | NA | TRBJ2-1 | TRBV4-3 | CASSPIATDRNEQFF | TGCGCCAGCAGCCCTATAGCCACGGATAGGAATGAGCAGTTCTTC
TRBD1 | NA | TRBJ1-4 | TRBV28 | CASSLRDRALNEKLFF | TGTGCCAGCAGTTTACGCGACAGGGCCCTTAATGAAAAACTGTTTTTT
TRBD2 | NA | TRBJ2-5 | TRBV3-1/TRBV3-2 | CASSQSSGIQETQYF | TGTGCCAGCAGCCAGAGTAGCGGGATCCAAGAGACCCAGTACTTC
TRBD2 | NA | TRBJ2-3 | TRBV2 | CASSEEMAGGTDTQYF | TGTGCCAGCAGTGAAGAGATGGCGGGAGGTACAGATACGCAGTATTTT
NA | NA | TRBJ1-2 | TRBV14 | CASSRIGSNYGYTF | TGTGCCAGCAGCCGTATTGGGAGTAACTATGGCTACACCTTC
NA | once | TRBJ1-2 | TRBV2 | CASKGRPSEGYTF | TGTGCCAGCAAAGGAAGGCCCTCGGAGGGCTACACCTTC
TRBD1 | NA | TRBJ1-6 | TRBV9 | CASSPRQGAPLHF | TGTGCCAGCAGCCCCCGACAGGGCGCACCCCTCCACTTT
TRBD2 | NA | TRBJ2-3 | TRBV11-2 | CASSPHLTSGSGTQYF | TGTGCCAGCAGCCCTCACCTGACTAGCGGGAGTGGAACGCAGTATTTT
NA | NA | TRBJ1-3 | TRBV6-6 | CASSFGGSGNTIYF | TGTGCCAGCAGCTTTGGGGGGTCGGGAAACACCATATATTTT
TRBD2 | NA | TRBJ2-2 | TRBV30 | CAWSVGSGRGELFF | TGTGCCTGGAGTGTTGGTAGCGGGAGAGGGGAGCTGTTTTTT
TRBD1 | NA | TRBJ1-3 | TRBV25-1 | CASSRTGSSGNTIYF | TGTGCCAGCAGCAGGACAGGCAGCTCTGGAAACACCATATATTTT
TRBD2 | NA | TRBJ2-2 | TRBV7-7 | CASSQLAGTNTGELFF | TGTGCCAGCAGCCAACTAGCGGGCACGAACACCGGGGAGCTGTTTTTT
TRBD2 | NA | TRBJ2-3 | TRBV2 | CASRRNSGDSF | TGTGCCAGCAGGAGAAATAGCGGGGACTCTTTT
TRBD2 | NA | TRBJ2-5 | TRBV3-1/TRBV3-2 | CASSQDGTSPTQETQYF | TGTGCCAGCAGCCAAGATGGGACTAGCCCAACCCAAGAGACCCAGTACTTC
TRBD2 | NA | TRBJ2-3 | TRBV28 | CASRESTSGAYTDTQYF | TGTGCCAGCAGGGAAAGCACTAGCGGGGCCTACACAGATACGCAGTATTTT
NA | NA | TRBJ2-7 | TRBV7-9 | CASSPPQVFDEQYF | TGTGCCAGCAGCCCTCCCCAGGTTTTTGACGAGCAGTACTTC
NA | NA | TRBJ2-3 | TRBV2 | CASSNQGGGASTDTQYF | TGTGCCAGCAGTAACCAAGGGGGCGGGGCGAGCACAGATACGCAGTATTTT
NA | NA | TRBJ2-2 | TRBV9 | CASSVGVRVPTGELFF | TGTGCCAGCAGCGTAGGGGTGCGGGTTCCCACCGGGGAGCTGTTTTTT
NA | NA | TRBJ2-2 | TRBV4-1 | CASSQYTGTGELFF | TGCGCCAGCAGCCAATACACAGGGACCGGGGAGCTGTTTTTT